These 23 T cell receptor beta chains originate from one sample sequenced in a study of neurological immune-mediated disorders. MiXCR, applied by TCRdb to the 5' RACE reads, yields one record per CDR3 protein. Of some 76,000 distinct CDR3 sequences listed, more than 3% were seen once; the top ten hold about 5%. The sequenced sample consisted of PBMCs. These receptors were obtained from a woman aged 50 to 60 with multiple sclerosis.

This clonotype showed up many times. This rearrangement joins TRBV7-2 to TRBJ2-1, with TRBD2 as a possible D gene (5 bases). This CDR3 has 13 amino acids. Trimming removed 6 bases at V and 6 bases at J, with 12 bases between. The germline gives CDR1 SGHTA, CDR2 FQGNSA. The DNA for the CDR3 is TGTGCCAGCAGTCCAAGGACTGGCAATGAGCAGTTCTTC. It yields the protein CASSPRTGNEQFF.

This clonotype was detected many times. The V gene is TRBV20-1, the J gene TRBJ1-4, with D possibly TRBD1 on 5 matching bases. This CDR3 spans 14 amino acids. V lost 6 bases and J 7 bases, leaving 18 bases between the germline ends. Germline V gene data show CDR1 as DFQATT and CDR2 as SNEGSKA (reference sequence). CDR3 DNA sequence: TGCAGTGCCCAGGTGGCAGGAAGGGGTGAAAAACTGTTTTTT. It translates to CSAQVAGRGEKLFF.

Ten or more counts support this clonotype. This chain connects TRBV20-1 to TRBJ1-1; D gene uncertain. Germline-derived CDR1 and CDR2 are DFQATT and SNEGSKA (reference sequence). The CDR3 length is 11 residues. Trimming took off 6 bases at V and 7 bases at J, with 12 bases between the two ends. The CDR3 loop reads CSAYMGDEAFF. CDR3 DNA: TGCAGTGCCTACATGGGAGATGAAGCTTTCTTT.

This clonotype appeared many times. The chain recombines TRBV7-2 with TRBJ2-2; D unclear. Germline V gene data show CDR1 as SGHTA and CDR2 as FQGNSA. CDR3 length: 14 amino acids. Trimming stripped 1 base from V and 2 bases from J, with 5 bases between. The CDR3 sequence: CASSLDRNTGELFF. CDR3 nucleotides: TGTGCCAGCAGCTTAGACAGAAACACCGGGGAGCTGTTTTTT.

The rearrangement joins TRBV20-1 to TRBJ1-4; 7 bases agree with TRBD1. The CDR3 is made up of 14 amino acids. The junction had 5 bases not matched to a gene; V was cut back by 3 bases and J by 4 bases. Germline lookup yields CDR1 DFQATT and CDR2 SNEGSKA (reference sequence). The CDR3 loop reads CSASTGAGNEKLFF. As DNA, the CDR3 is TGCAGTGCTAGTACAGGGGCGGGTAATGAAAAACTGTTTTTT.

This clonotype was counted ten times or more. The CDR3: CASSLVPPFGELFF. CDR3 DNA sequence: TGTGCCAGCAGCTTAGTTCCCCCCTTCGGGGAGCTGTTTTTT. The chain employs TRBV7-8 and TRBJ2-2; D gene ambiguous. V was trimmed by 1 base and J by 7 bases, leaving 10 bases between them. Germline CDR1 reads SGHVS; CDR2 reads FQNEAQ. This CDR3 is built from 14 residues.

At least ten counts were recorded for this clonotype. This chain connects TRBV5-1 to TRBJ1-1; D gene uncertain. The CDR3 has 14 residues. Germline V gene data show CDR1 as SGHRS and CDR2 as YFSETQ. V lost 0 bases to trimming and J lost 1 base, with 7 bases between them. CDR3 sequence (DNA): TGCGCCAGCAGCTTGGGACATACGAACACTGAAGCTTTCTTT. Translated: CASSLGHTNTEAFF. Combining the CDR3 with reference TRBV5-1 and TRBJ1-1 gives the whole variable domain KAGVTQTPRYLIKTRGQQVTLSCSPISGHRSVSWYQQTPGQGLQFLFEYFSETQRNKGNFPGRFSGRQFSNSRSEMNVSTLELGDSALYLCASSLGHTNTEAFFGQGTRLTVV.

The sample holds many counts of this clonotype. CDR3 in amino acids: CASSQDLTTQIYF. The CDR3 DNA is TGTGCCAGCAGCCAAGATTTAACGACTCAAATTTACTTC. This chain connects TRBV3-1 to TRBJ2-7, with D uncertain. Trimming cost V 0 bases and J 13 bases, with 16 bases left between them. The V gene's germline CDR1 is LGHDT and CDR2 YNNKEL (reference sequence). The CDR3 sequence is 13 residues long.

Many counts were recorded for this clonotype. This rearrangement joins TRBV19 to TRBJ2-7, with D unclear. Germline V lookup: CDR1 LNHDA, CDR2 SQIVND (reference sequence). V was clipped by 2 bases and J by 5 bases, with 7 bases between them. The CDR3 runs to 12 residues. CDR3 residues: CASSISTNEQYF. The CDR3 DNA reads TGTGCCAGTAGTATATCAACAAACGAGCAGTACTTC. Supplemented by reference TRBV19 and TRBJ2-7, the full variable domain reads DGGITQSPKYLFRKEGQNVTLSCEQNLNHDAMYWYRQDPGQGLRLIYYSQIVNDFQKGDIAEGYSVSREKKESFPLTVTSAQKNPTAFYLCASSISTNEQYFGPGTRLTVT.

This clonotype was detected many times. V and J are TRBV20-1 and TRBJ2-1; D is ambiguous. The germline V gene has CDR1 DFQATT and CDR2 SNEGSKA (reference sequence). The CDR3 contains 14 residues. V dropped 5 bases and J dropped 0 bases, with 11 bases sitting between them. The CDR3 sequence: CSAPGVSSYNEQFF. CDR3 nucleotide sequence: TGCAGTGCTCCTGGGGTTAGCTCCTACAATGAGCAGTTCTTC.

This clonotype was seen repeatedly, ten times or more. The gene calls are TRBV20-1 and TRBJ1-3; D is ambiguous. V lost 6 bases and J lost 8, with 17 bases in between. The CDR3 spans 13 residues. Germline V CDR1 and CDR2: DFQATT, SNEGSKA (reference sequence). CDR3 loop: CSAAKRTADTIYF. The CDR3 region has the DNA TGCAGTGCCGCAAAAAGGACCGCGGACACCATATATTTT.

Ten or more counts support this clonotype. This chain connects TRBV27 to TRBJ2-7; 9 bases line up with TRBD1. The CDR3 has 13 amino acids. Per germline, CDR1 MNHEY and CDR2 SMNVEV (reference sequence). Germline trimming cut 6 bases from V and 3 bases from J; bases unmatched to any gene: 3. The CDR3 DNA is TGTGCCAGCAGCGGACAGGGGTACTACGAGCAGTACTTC. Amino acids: CASSGQGYYEQYF.

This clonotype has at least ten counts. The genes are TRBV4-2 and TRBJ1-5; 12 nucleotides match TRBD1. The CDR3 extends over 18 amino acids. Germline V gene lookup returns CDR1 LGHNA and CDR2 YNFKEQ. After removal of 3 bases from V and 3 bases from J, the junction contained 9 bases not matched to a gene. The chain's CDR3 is CASSQGTGGVRNNQPQHF. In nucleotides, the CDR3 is TGTGCCAGCAGCCAGGGGACAGGGGGCGTGAGAAACAATCAGCCCCAGCATTTT.

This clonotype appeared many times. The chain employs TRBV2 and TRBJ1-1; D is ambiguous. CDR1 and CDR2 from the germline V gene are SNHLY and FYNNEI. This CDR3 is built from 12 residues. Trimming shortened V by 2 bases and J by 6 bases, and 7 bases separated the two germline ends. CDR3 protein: CASSERSSEAFF. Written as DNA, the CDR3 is TGTGCCAGCAGTGAACGGAGTTCTGAAGCTTTCTTT.

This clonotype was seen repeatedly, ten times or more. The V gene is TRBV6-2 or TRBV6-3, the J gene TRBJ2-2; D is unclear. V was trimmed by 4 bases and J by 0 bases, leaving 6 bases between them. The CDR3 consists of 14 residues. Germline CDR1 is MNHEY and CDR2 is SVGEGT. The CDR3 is CASSLNTNTGELFF. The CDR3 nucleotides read TGTGCCAGCAGTTTGAACACGAACACCGGGGAGCTGTTTTTT.

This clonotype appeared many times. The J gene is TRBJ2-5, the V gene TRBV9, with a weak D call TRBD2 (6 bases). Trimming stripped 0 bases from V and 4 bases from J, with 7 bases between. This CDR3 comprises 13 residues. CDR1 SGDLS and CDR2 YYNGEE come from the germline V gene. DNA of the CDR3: TGTGCCAGCAGCGTAGCGGGAGTAGAGACCCAGTACTTC. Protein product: CASSVAGVETQYF. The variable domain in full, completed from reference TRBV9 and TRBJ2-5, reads DSGVTQTPKHLITATGQRVTLRCSPRSGDLSVYWYQQSLDQGLQFLIQYYNGEERAKGNILERFSAQQFPDLHSELNLSSLELGDSALYFCASSVAGVETQYFGPGTRLLVL.

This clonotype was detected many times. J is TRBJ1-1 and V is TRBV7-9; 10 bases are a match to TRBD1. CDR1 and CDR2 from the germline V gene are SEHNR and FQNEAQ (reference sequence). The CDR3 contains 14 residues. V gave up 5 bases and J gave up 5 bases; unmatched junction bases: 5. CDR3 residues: CASSADRGWTEAFF. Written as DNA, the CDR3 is TGTGCCAGCAGCGCGGACAGGGGGTGGACTGAAGCTTTCTTT.

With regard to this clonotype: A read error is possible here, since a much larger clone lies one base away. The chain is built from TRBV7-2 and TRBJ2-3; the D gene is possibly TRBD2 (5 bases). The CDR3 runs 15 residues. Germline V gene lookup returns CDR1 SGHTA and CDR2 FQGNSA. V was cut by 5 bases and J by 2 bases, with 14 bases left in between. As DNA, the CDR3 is TGTGCCAGCAGCGAACTAGTGGGCATCACAGATACGCAGTATTTT. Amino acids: CASSELVGITDTQYF.

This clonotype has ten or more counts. The CDR3 sequence is CASSQTGFLGDTQYF. As DNA, the CDR3 is TGTGCCAGCAGCCAGACAGGGTTTCTAGGGGATACGCAGTATTTT. J is TRBJ2-3 and V is TRBV4-2; TRBD1 aligns across 7 bases. CDR3 length: 15 amino acids. Trimming took 3 bases from V and 6 from J; bases not matched to a gene: 9. The germline gives CDR1 LGHNA, CDR2 YNFKEQ.

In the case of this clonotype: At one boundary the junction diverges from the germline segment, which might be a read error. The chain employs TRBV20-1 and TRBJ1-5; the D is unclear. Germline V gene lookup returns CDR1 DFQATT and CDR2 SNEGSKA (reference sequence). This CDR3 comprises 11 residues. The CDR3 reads CSARGGKTQNF. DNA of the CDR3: TGCAGTGCTAGGGGTGGTAAGACCCAGAATTTT.

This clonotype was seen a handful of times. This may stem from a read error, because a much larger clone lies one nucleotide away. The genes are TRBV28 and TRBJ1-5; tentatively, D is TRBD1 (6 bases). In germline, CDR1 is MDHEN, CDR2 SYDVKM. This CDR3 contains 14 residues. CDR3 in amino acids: CASQGWGLNQHQHF. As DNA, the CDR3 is TGTGCCAGCCAAGGGTGGGGGCTCAATCAGCACCAGCATTTT. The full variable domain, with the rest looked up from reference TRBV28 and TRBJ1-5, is DVKVTQSSRYLVKRTGEKVFLECVQDMDHENMFWYRQDPGLGLRLIYFSYDVKMKEKGDIPEGYSVSREKKERFSLILESASTNQTSMYLCASQGWGLNQHQHFGDGTRLSIL.

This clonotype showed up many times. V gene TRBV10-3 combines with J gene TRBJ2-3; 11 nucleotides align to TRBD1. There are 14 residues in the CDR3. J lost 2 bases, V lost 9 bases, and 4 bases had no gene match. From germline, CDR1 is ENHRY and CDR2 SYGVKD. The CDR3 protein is CAIGQGAITDTQYF. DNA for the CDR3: TGTGCCATTGGACAGGGGGCCATCACAGATACGCAGTATTTT.

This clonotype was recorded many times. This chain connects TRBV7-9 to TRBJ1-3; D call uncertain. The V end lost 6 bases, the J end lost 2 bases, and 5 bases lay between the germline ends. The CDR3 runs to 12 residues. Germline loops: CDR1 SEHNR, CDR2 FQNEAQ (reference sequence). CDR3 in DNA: TGTGCCAGCAGACCTCCTGGAAACACCATATATTTT. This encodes CASRPPGNTIYF.